This TCR beta chain was identified during a study of OX40 agonist ivuxolimab in advanced cancers. Study details: From roughly 20 to 85 years was the age range, with a mean of around 57 years, and 70% to 85% were male.

Assay used: immunoSEQ multiplex PCR; TCRdb lists only in-frame clones, some missing. The top ten hold 10% of the sample, which has tens of thousands of clones, under 90% seen once. This CDR3 has 13 residues. With V trimmed by 5 bases and J by 1 base, 1 base remained unmatched. CDR1 and CDR2 (germline): SGHRS, YFSETQ. Comment on this clone: The identical CDR3 is also encoded by other nucleotide sequences in the sample.

This TCR was recovered from an adult with an advanced solid tumor such as melanoma, head and neck, liver or kidney cancer. Source: CD4+ or CD8+ T cells sorted from blood, taken in a trial of the OX40 agonist ivuxolimab. The V call is TRBV5-1, the J call TRBJ1-1; TRBD1 matches at 8 bases. CDR3 nucleotide sequence: TGCGCCAGCAGTGGACAGGGGAACACTGAAGCTTTCTTT. Amino acid sequence: CASSGQGNTEAFF.